The subject of this entry is one T cell receptor (beta chain). Its antigen remains unidentified. From the RT-PCR reads, TCRdb called clonotypes with MiXCR, one entry per CDR3 protein. There are over 150,000 distinct CDR3 sequences in the sample; around 10% occur only once, and around 40% lies in the top ten. The record originates from a study of response to subunit inactivated influenza vaccine. Overall study findings and caveats: The authors proposed limited new T cell recruitment per seasonal influenza vaccination.

The V gene end was trimmed by 3 bases and the J gene end by 7 bases; junction bases not matched to a gene: 8. CDR3 length: 15 residues. The germline CDR1 and CDR2 sequences are MDHEN and SYDVKM. The chain employs TRBV28 and TRBJ2-2; 7 positions match TRBD1. The sample consisted of CD8+ T cells sorted from PBMCs, taken roughly 24 months after vaccination. This receptor was taken from a man in his fifties or sixties who received an inactivated influenza vaccine. The CDR3, as DNA: TGTGCCAGCAGTTTCTATGGGACAGAGATCGGGGAGCTGTTTTTT. Its protein is CASSFYGTEIGELFF. Together with reference TRBV28 and TRBJ2-2, the CDR3 gives the full variable domain: DVKVTQSSRYLVKRTGEKVFLECVQDMDHENMFWYRQDPGLGLRLIYFSYDVKMKEKGDIPEGYSVSREKKERFSLILESASTNQTSMYLCASSFYGTEIGELFFGEGSRLTVL.